The 15 T cell receptor beta chains given below trace back to one sample, sequenced in a study of T cells in Graves' hyperthyroidism and ophthalmopathy. RNA transcripts gave rise to amplified TCR beta CDR3 regions. A set of HTBI primers served as the primers for a first-round RT-PCR of the TCR CDR3. Via MiXCR, TCRdb re-called the multiplex PCR reads, giving one row per CDR3 protein. The sample yields around 600,000 distinct CDR3 sequences, approximately 15% seen once. Sequencing was carried out using blood. The receptors here all came from a woman in her 30s with Graves' hyperthyroidism.

The chain joins TRBV5-1 to TRBJ1-1, with TRBD1 matching 7 bases. V shed 4 bases, J shed 0 bases, and the junction held 6 bases outside the gene matches. CDR1 and CDR2 from the germline V gene are SGHRS and YFSETQ. The CDR3 runs 15 residues. The CDR3 bases are TGCGCCAGCAGCAGCCAACAGGGGATGAACACTGAAGCTTTCTTT. Translating gives CASSSQQGMNTEAFF.

V gene TRBV14 combines with J gene TRBJ1-1, with D tentatively TRBD1 (5 bases). CDR3 length: 11 residues. Trimming took off 3 bases at V and 10 bases at J, with 9 bases between the two ends. Per germline, CDR1 SGHDN and CDR2 FVKESK. The CDR3, as DNA: TGTGCCAGCAGCCAGGGGGTCAGAGCTTTCTTT. It translates to CASSQGVRAFF.

This clonotype was recorded at least ten times. The gene calls are TRBV12-3 or TRBV12-4 and TRBJ1-1, with a tentative D call TRBD1 (5 bases). The V and J ends lost 6 bases and 4 bases respectively, with 15 bases between them. The CDR3 is 14 amino acids. The CDR3 protein is CASSPRDVGTEAFF. For the CDR3, the DNA is TGTGCCAGCAGCCCTCGGGACGTGGGCACTGAAGCTTTCTTT.

About this clonotype: The junction and the germline gene differ at one end; a read error may be behind it. The chain carries TRBV28 and TRBJ2-1, with a tentative D call TRBD2 (6 bases). The CDR3 spans 15 residues. Germline loops: CDR1 MDHEN, CDR2 SYDVKM. The CDR3 is CVSSYLAEAYNEQFF. In DNA form, the CDR3 reads TGTGTCAGCAGCTACTTAGCGGAGGCCTACAATGAGCAGTTCTTC.

This clonotype was recorded many times. The chain couples TRBV12-3 or TRBV12-4 to TRBJ2-5; 7 bases are a match to TRBD1. Unmatched junction bases numbered 10, after V lost 7 bases and J lost 11 bases. The CDR3 loop spans 12 amino acids. In nucleotides, the CDR3 is TGTGCCAGCAAGTTTAGGGGACAGTATCAGTACTTC. Protein: CASKFRGQYQYF.

This clonotype was counted a few times. V and J are TRBV15 and TRBJ2-3; no clear D. CDR3 length: 14 amino acids. Trimming left V 1 base short and J 4 bases short, with 9 bases between. CDR1 LNHNV and CDR2 YYDKDF come from the germline V gene (reference sequence). This chain's CDR3 is CATSRGTSPDTQYF. The DNA for the CDR3 is TGTGCCACCAGCAGAGGGACCTCTCCAGATACGCAGTATTTT.

Many counts were recorded for this clonotype. CDR3 sequence (DNA): TGTGCCAGCTCACCCTGGACTAGCGGGAGGGGCATTCAGTACTTC. It is translated as CASSPWTSGRGIQYF. V is TRBV18 and J is TRBJ2-4; 15 nucleotides align to TRBD2. Looked up from germline, CDR1 is KGHSH and CDR2 is LQKENI. Trimming took 3 bases from V and 9 from J; bases not matched to a gene: 3. The CDR3 consists of 15 residues.

This clonotype was recorded at least ten times. The rearrangement joins TRBV5-1 to TRBJ2-5, with D unresolved. CDR3 length: 14 residues. The germline gives CDR1 SGHRS, CDR2 YFSETQ. V dropped 0 bases and J dropped 0 bases, with 6 bases sitting between them. CDR3 in DNA: TGCGCCAGCAGCTTGGGAGTGTACCAAGAGACCCAGTACTTC. Translated: CASSLGVYQETQYF.

This clonotype was seen at least ten times. V and J are TRBV7-9 and TRBJ2-7; D may be TRBD1 (5 bases). Germline V gene lookup returns CDR1 SEHNR and CDR2 FQNEAQ (reference sequence). Trimming shortened V by 3 bases and J by 5 bases, and 14 bases separated the two germline ends. This CDR3 has 14 amino acids. CDR3 in DNA: TGTGCCAGCAGCTTCCAAGCAGGGTTCGACGAGCAGTACTTC. Translated, it gives CASSFQAGFDEQYF.

This clonotype appeared a few times. The J gene is TRBJ1-6, the V gene TRBV19; the D is unclear. The CDR3 spans 15 residues. The germline V gene has CDR1 LNHDA and CDR2 SQIVND (reference sequence). Trimming removed 7 bases from V and 7 bases from J, with 17 bases in between. The CDR3: CASKPRRGPNSPLHF. In DNA, the CDR3 is TGTGCCAGTAAGCCCAGACGCGGCCCAAATTCACCCCTCCACTTT. Looking up the rest from reference TRBV19 and TRBJ1-6 gives the full variable domain: DGGITQSPKYLFRKEGQNVTLSCEQNLNHDAMYWYRQDPGQGLRLIYYSQIVNDFQKGDIAEGYSVSREKKESFPLTVTSAQKNPTAFYLCASKPRRGPNSPLHFGNGTRLTVT.

The chain recombines TRBV27 with TRBJ1-3; D is unclear. V shed 5 bases and J shed 0 bases, with 8 bases lying between them. Germline V gives CDR1 MNHEY, CDR2 SMNVEV (reference sequence). The CDR3 totals 14 residues. The CDR3 coding sequence is TGTGCCAGCAGTCCCTATACCTCTGGAAACACCATATATTTT. Translated: CASSPYTSGNTIYF.

The chain links TRBV29-1 to TRBJ1-2; possibly TRBD1 for D (5 bases). Trimming stripped 3 bases from V and 4 bases from J, with 6 bases between. The germline V gene has CDR1 SQVTM and CDR2 ANQGSEA. The CDR3 loop spans 11 amino acids. The CDR3 sequence: CSVDRGYGYTF. In DNA form, the CDR3 reads TGCAGCGTTGATAGGGGCTATGGCTACACCTTC.

This clonotype was recorded a few times. The chain combines TRBV2 with TRBJ2-1, with D perhaps TRBD1 (8 bases). CDR3 length: 16 amino acids. V dropped 6 bases and J dropped 4 bases, with 19 bases sitting between them. CDR1 is SNHLY and CDR2 is FYNNEI in the germline V gene. CDR3 DNA: TGTGCCAGCAGGGCCCTCGGACAGGGAGGGTACAATGAGCAGTTCTTC. It is translated as CASRALGQGGYNEQFF.

The table lists this clonotype with a few counts. The J gene is TRBJ2-7, the V gene TRBV5-6; weak D call: TRBD1 (5 bases). CDR3 length equals 13 residues. V was trimmed by 0 bases and J by 7 bases, leaving 11 bases between them. In germline, CDR1 is SGHDT, CDR2 YYEEEE. CDR3 in DNA: TGTGCCAGCAGCTTGGTAGGGGCCGTTGAGCAGTACTTC. This translates into CASSLVGAVEQYF.

This clonotype was observed at least ten times. The V call is TRBV6-2 or TRBV6-3, the J call TRBJ2-1; TRBD1 agrees at 9 bases. The CDR3 spans 16 residues. The ends lost 5 bases at V and 5 bases at J; junction bases unmatched: 10. Looked up from germline, CDR1 is MNHEY and CDR2 is SVGEGT. The DNA of the CDR3 is TGTGCCAGCAGTCCTCGACAGGGGGAGGAGGACAATGAGCAGTTCTTC. It translates to CASSPRQGEEDNEQFF.